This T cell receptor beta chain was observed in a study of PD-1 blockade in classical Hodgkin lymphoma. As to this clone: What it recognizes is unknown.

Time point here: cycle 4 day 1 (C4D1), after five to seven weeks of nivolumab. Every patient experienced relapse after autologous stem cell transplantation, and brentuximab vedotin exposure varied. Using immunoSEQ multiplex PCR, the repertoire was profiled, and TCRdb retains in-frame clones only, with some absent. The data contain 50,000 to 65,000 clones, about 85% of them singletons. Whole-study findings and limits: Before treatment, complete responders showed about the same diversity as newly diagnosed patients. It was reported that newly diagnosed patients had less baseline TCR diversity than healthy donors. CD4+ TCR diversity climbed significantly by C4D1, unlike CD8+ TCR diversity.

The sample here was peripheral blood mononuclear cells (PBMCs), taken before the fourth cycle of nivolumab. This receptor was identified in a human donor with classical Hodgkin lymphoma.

The CDR3 DNA sequence: TGCGCCAGCAGCCAGCAGTCGAACACTGAAGCTTTCTTT. Amino acid sequence: CASSQQSNTEAFF. The rearrangement joins TRBV5-1 to TRBJ1-1; D gene ambiguous. V lost 4 bases to trimming and J lost 1 base, with 8 bases between them. The germline gives CDR1 SGHRS, CDR2 YFSETQ. The length of the CDR3 is 13 residues.